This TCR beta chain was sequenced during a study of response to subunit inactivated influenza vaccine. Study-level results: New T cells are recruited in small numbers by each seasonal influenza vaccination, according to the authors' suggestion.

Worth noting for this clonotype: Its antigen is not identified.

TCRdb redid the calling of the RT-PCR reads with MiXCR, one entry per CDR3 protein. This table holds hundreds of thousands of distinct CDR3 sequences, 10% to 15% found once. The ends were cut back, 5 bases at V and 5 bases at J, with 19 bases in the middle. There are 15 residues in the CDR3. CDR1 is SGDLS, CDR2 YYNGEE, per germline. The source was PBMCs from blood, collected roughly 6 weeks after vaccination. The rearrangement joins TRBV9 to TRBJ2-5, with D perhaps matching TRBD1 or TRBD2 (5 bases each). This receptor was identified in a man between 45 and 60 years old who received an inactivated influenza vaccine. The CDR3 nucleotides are TGTGCCAGCAGAGCCACCGGGACCCAATGGGAGACCCAGTACTTC. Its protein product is CASRATGTQWETQYF.